Shown below are 32 T cell receptor beta chains from a single sample sequenced in a study of T cells in tuberculosis. TCRdb's copy holds only in-frame clones and misses some; the assay was immunoSEQ multiplex PCR. The sample includes about 23,000 clones, around 97% of them seen just once. Sequences were obtained from PBMCs. These receptors were taken from a donor aged 10 to 29 with latent tuberculosis or without tuberculosis infection.

The J gene is TRBJ1-4, the V gene TRBV10-3; D is possibly TRBD1 (5 bases). The germline V gene has CDR1 ENHRY and CDR2 SYGVKD. This CDR3 is built from 15 residues. Trimming pared 7 bases from V and 3 bases from J, leaving 15 bases between. Here the CDR3 DNA reads TGTGCCATCAAACCCACAGGAACCTCTAATGAAAAACTGTTTTTT. It specifies CAIKPTGTSNEKLFF.

This chain links TRBV19 with TRBJ1-6; D is perhaps TRBD1 (6 bases). Trimming shortened V by 1 base and J by 9 bases, and 16 bases separated the two germline ends. CDR1 is LNHDA, CDR2 SQIVND, per germline (reference sequence). The CDR3 spans 16 residues. CDR3 nucleotide sequence: TGTGCCAGTAGTATAGGGAAGGGGGACCGAGGTTCACCCCTCCACTTT. Translation gives CASSIGKGDRGSPLHF.

V gene TRBV7-8 combines with J gene TRBJ1-1; 7 bases are shared with TRBD1. J lost 2 bases, V lost 5 bases, and 5 bases had no gene match. This CDR3 spans 14 amino acids. Germline assignment: CDR1 SGHVS and CDR2 FQNEAQ. CDR3 sequence reads: CASSPGQLNTEAFF. The CDR3 nucleotides read TGTGCCAGCAGCCCGGGACAGCTTAACACTGAAGCTTTCTTT.

This chain connects TRBV4-1 to TRBJ2-7; TRBD1 matches 7 bases. Per the germline V gene, CDR1 is MGHRA and CDR2 is YSYEKL. The V and J ends lost 3 bases and 5 bases, in that order; junction bases with no gene match: 4. The CDR3 is 13 residues long. The CDR3 loop reads CASSQLGGDEQYF. The CDR3 DNA is TGCGCCAGCAGCCAGCTAGGGGGCGACGAGCAGTACTTC.

The chain carries TRBV4-1 and TRBJ1-3; 9 bases match TRBD1. After removal of 3 bases from V and 3 bases from J, the junction contained 6 bases not matched to a gene. CDR1 and CDR2 from the germline V gene are MGHRA and YSYEKL. The CDR3 extends over 16 amino acids. The CDR3 spells CASSHLQGAGGNTIYF. The DNA for the CDR3 is TGCGCCAGCAGCCATCTACAGGGGGCCGGTGGAAACACCATATATTTT.

The chain employs TRBV6-5 and TRBJ1-1; no clear D gene. There are 13 residues in the CDR3. The V end was cut by 5 bases, the J end by 5 bases, with 12 bases between. Germline CDR1 is MNHEY and CDR2 is SVGAGI. CDR3 nucleotides: TGTGCCAGCAGTGACACCCGGGGAACTGAAGCTTTCTTT. It specifies CASSDTRGTEAFF.

The chain has TRBV6-1 and TRBJ1-1; TRBD1 is a possible D gene (5 bases). The CDR3 extends over 15 amino acids. From germline, CDR1 is MNHNS and CDR2 SASEGT. V gave up 5 bases and J gave up 0 bases, with 13 bases separating them. The chain's CDR3 is CASSLRQMMNTEAFF. The CDR3 DNA follows: TGTGCCAGCAGTTTGAGACAGATGATGAACACTGAAGCTTTCTTT.

The chain uses TRBV18 and TRBJ1-2, with 7 bases matching TRBD1. The ends lost 3 bases at V and 6 bases at J; junction bases unmatched: 4. The CDR3 runs 13 residues. Germline values: CDR1 KGHSH, CDR2 LQKENI. The CDR3 protein is CASSPKTGHGYTF. In nucleotides, the CDR3 is TGTGCCAGCTCACCCAAGACAGGGCATGGCTACACCTTC.

The rearrangement joins TRBV7-3 to TRBJ1-2; TRBD1 agrees at 7 bases. The V and J ends lost 3 bases and 8 bases, in that order; junction bases with no gene match: 6. The CDR3 extends over 13 amino acids. Germline CDR1 reads SGHTA; CDR2 reads FQGTGA. The CDR3 protein is CASSLTGFDGYTF. The CDR3 DNA reads TGTGCCAGCAGCTTGACAGGGTTCGACGGCTACACCTTC.

The rearrangement links TRBV5-4 to TRBJ2-5; 8 bases fit TRBD2. Germline-derived CDR1 and CDR2 are SGHNT and YYREEE (reference sequence). With 4 bases clipped from V and 3 bases from J, the junction kept 14 bases outside the gene matches. The CDR3 extends over 17 amino acids. CDR3 DNA: TGTGCCAGCAGCGCGGGGGTCATAGCGGGAAGGGAAGAGACCCAGTACTTC. It yields the protein CASSAGVIAGREETQYF.

The chain combines TRBV20-1 with TRBJ2-3, with D uncertain. The germline V and J ends were trimmed by 6 bases and 3 bases, with 4 bases remaining between them. The germline CDR1 and CDR2 sequences are DFQATT and SNEGSKA (reference sequence). The CDR3 spans 10 residues. The CDR3 nucleotides read TGCAGTGCGAGTACAGATACGCAGTATTTT. Protein sequence: CSASTDTQYF.

This chain connects TRBV5-1 to TRBJ1-2; TRBD1 might be the D (5 bases). This CDR3 is built from 13 residues. From germline, CDR1 is SGHRS and CDR2 YFSETQ. V was cut by 3 bases and J by 3 bases, with 9 bases left in between. The CDR3 spells CASSSGADYGYTF. As DNA, the CDR3 is TGCGCCAGCAGCTCTGGGGCGGACTATGGCTACACCTTC.

The genes are TRBV29-1 and TRBJ1-4, with 7 nucleotides matching TRBD1. V was pared by 7 bases and J by 4 bases, with 9 bases of the junction left unmatched. The germline V gene has CDR1 SQVTM and CDR2 ANQGSEA. The CDR3 spans 14 residues. The CDR3 DNA is TGCAGCGCCGCGACGGGGACAGTTAATGAAAAACTGTTTTTT. It is translated as CSAATGTVNEKLFF.

This chain connects TRBV10-1 to TRBJ2-1, with 8 bases that match TRBD1. In germline, CDR1 is WNHNN, CDR2 SYGVQD (reference sequence). CDR3 length: 14 residues. V shed 3 bases, J shed 8 bases, and the junction held 6 bases outside the gene matches. The chain's CDR3 is CASSDPDRADEQFF. In nucleotides, the CDR3 is TGCGCCAGCAGTGACCCGGACAGGGCCGATGAGCAGTTCTTC.

The chain recombines TRBV30 with TRBJ2-1, with 8 nucleotides matching TRBD2. Trimming cost V 4 bases and J 9 bases; bases outside gene matches: 17. CDR1 GTSNPN and CDR2 SVGIG come from the germline V gene (reference sequence). This CDR3 spans 16 amino acids. CDR3 in amino acids: CAWNQGLGLSGGEQFF. DNA of the CDR3: TGTGCCTGGAACCAGGGACTAGGGCTTTCTGGAGGTGAGCAGTTCTTC.

The chain is built from TRBV9 and TRBJ1-2, with 8 bases identical to TRBD1. J was trimmed by 4 bases and V by 4 bases; bases with no gene match: 21. The length of the CDR3 is 19 residues. CDR1 and CDR2 from the germline V gene are SGDLS and YYNGEE. The CDR3 bases are TGTGCCAGCAGCCCCCTAGACACAGGGGGTAGGATGTACGGCTATGGCTACACCTTC. This gives the protein CASSPLDTGGRMYGYGYTF.

The V call is TRBV19, the J call TRBJ2-7; TRBD1 might be the D (6 bases). The V end was cut by 5 bases, the J end by 7 bases, with 18 bases between. From germline, CDR1 is LNHDA and CDR2 SQIVND (reference sequence). The CDR3 is 14 amino acids. The CDR3 DNA is TGTGCCAGTAGTCCGGGACAAGGGGGAATTGAGCAGTACTTC. Its protein is CASSPGQGGIEQYF.

This sequence joins TRBV30 and TRBJ2-7; D is unclear. V was trimmed by 3 bases and J by 6 bases, leaving 21 bases between them. Germline V gene sequence: CDR1 GTSNPN, CDR2 SVGIG (reference sequence). The CDR3 extends over 15 amino acids. The CDR3 DNA reads TGTGCCTGGAGAACGGTACGGCAGGTCGCTGCCGAGCAGTACTTC. Encoded protein: CAWRTVRQVAAEQYF.

The V call is TRBV7-9, the J call TRBJ1-2; possibly TRBD1 for D (6 bases). Germline CDR1 reads SEHNR; CDR2 reads FQNEAQ (reference sequence). CDR3 size: 13 residues. Trimming removed 3 bases at V and 4 bases at J, with 9 bases between. The CDR3 bases are TGTGCCAGCAGCTTCCCAGGGGTCTATGGCTACACCTTC. This gives the protein CASSFPGVYGYTF.

The V gene is TRBV19, the J gene TRBJ1-2, with unresolved D. Germline assignment: CDR1 LNHDA and CDR2 SQIVND (reference sequence). V gave up 3 bases and J gave up 4 bases, with 15 bases separating them. The CDR3 contains 15 residues. The CDR3 spells CASSIGGREVYGYTF. CDR3 nucleotides: TGTGCCAGTAGTATCGGCGGTAGGGAGGTCTATGGCTACACCTTC.

The CDR3 is CASSSGGSREQYF. The CDR3 coding sequence is TGTGCCAGTAGTAGCGGCGGGAGTCGCGAGCAGTACTTC. This sequence joins TRBV19 and TRBJ2-7; TRBD2 aligns across 7 bases. CDR1 is LNHDA and CDR2 is SQIVND in the germline V gene (reference sequence). Unmatched junction bases numbered 6, after V lost 4 bases and J lost 6 bases. The CDR3 has 13 amino acids. Variable domain in full (rest from reference TRBV19 and TRBJ2-7): DGGITQSPKYLFRKEGQNVTLSCEQNLNHDAMYWYRQDPGQGLRLIYYSQIVNDFQKGDIAEGYSVSREKKESFPLTVTSAQKNPTAFYLCASSSGGSREQYFGPGTRLTVT.

The V and J genes are TRBV9 and TRBJ1-2; weak D call: TRBD1 (6 bases). This CDR3 region has 12 residues. V was shortened by 1 base and J by 6 bases, with 7 bases between the two germline ends. Per germline, CDR1 SGDLS and CDR2 YYNGEE. The CDR3 bases are TGTGCCAGCAGCGTAACAGGGAATGGCTACACCTTC. This translates into CASSVTGNGYTF. Looking up the rest from reference TRBV9 and TRBJ1-2 gives the full variable domain: DSGVTQTPKHLITATGQRVTLRCSPRSGDLSVYWYQQSLDQGLQFLIQYYNGEERAKGNILERFSAQQFPDLHSELNLSSLELGDSALYFCASSVTGNGYTFGSGTRLTVV.

The V and J genes are TRBV20-1 and TRBJ1-2, with D possibly TRBD1 on 6 matching bases. The length of the CDR3 is 11 residues. CDR1 is DFQATT, CDR2 SNEGSKA, per germline (reference sequence). V dropped 4 bases and J dropped 9 bases, with 12 bases sitting between them. The CDR3 DNA follows: TGCAGTGCTACCCTTAGGGGGAGCTACACCTTC. This translates into CSATLRGSYTF.

Here the CDR3 reads CASRTGLRGNTEAFF. The CDR3 bases are TGTGCCAGCAGGACAGGGTTACGAGGGAACACTGAAGCTTTCTTT. This chain links TRBV5-6 with TRBJ1-1; 7 bases map to TRBD1. This CDR3 comprises 15 residues. V dropped 5 bases and J dropped 1; count of bases not matched to a gene: 8. Germline CDR1 SGHDT, CDR2 YYEEEE.

V is TRBV11-2 and J is TRBJ2-7, with a possible D match to TRBD1 (6 bases). The V end was cut by 5 bases, the J end by 9 bases, with 17 bases between. CDR1 is SGHAT and CDR2 is FQNNGV in the germline V gene. The CDR3 has 13 amino acids. CDR3 region: CASSPGQTHGQYF. The CDR3 DNA reads TGTGCCAGCAGCCCAGGACAGACCCACGGGCAGTACTTC.

V gene TRBV4-2 combines with J gene TRBJ2-7, with 8 bases identical to TRBD1. V lost 4 bases, J lost 2 bases, and 13 bases stayed unmatched. Germline V gene lookup returns CDR1 LGHNA and CDR2 YNFKEQ. The CDR3 loop spans 17 amino acids. The CDR3 reads CASSLTPTGTGAYEQYF. The CDR3 nucleotides are TGTGCCAGCAGCCTTACCCCTACCGGGACAGGAGCCTACGAGCAGTACTTC.

The chain carries TRBV27 and TRBJ1-1; no clear D. With 2 bases removed from V and 7 bases from J, the gap between germline ends came to 11 bases. CDR3 length: 13 amino acids. Germline V gives CDR1 MNHEY, CDR2 SMNVEV (reference sequence). The CDR3 sequence is CASSLTRVDEAFF. CDR3 coding DNA: TGTGCCAGCAGTTTAACCCGGGTGGATGAAGCTTTCTTT.

The chain is built from TRBV27 and TRBJ2-2; D may be TRBD1 (6 bases). CDR1 is MNHEY, CDR2 SMNVEV, per germline (reference sequence). V gave up 5 bases and J gave up 5 bases, with 21 bases separating them. CDR3 length equals 17 residues. For the CDR3, the DNA is TGTGCCAGCAGTACCACCCACAGGGACGGGCTGACCGGGGAGCTGTTTTTT. It specifies CASSTTHRDGLTGELFF.

This chain joins TRBV5-1 and TRBJ2-7; D might be TRBD2 (6 bases). The germline gives CDR1 SGHRS, CDR2 YFSETQ. The V end was cut by 0 bases, the J end by 2 bases, with 9 bases between. The CDR3 is 14 residues long. The CDR3 is CASSLVAGTYEQYF. Here the CDR3 DNA reads TGCGCCAGCAGCTTGGTTGCGGGGACCTACGAGCAGTACTTC.

In this sample, this clone turned up once. The rearrangement links TRBV5-1 to TRBJ1-2; possibly TRBD1 for D (5 bases). Germline-derived CDR1 and CDR2 are SGHRS and YFSETQ. Trimming left V 4 bases short and J 1 base short, with 14 bases between. The CDR3 contains 15 residues. CDR3 bases: TGCGCCAGCAGCCCCGACAGCCTTTTTAACTATGGCTACACCTTC. Residues: CASSPDSLFNYGYTF.

The J gene is TRBJ1-3, the V gene TRBV27; D call uncertain. The CDR3 has 16 residues. Germline CDR1 MNHEY, CDR2 SMNVEV (reference sequence). V was cut by 6 bases and J by 3 bases, with 18 bases left in between. The CDR3 reads CASSPFTTRLGNTIYF. The CDR3 DNA follows: TGTGCCAGCAGCCCTTTCACGACACGTCTTGGAAACACCATATATTTT.

The CDR3 loop is CASTEASGAYNEQFF. The CDR3 region has the DNA TGTGCCAGTACCGAGGCTAGCGGAGCCTACAATGAGCAGTTCTTC. The V and J genes are TRBV19 and TRBJ2-1; 7 bases map to TRBD2. Trimming removed 7 bases from V and 2 bases from J; junction bases left unmatched: 8. Germline V CDR1 and CDR2: LNHDA, SQIVND (reference sequence). This CDR3 contains 15 residues.